Shown below are 2 T cell receptor beta chains from a single sample sequenced in a study of blood T cell repertoires in COVID-19. Assay used: immunoSEQ multiplex PCR; TCRdb lists only in-frame clones, some missing. The sample has 140,000 to 150,000 clones; approximately 86% are singletons. The source material was peripheral blood. The receptors originated from a middle-aged woman with active or convalescent COVID-19.

The chain uses TRBV2 and TRBJ2-3, with D perhaps matching TRBD2 (7 bases). Germline V gives CDR1 SNHLY, CDR2 FYNNEI. Between the trimmed V and J ends, which lost 4 bases and 4 bases, there was a span of 33 bases. The CDR3 is 21 residues long. CDR3 DNA sequence: TGTGCCAGCAGTGGATCGGGACTTTCGGCTGGGTCGGGGGGCCGCGCAGATACGCAGTATTTT. This codes for CASSGSGLSAGSGGRADTQYF.

V and J are TRBV24-1 and TRBJ1-3, with no clear D. CDR1 KGHDR and CDR2 SFDVKD come from the germline V gene. The V gene lost 1 base and the J gene lost 0 bases, with 15 bases spanning the gap. This CDR3 has 18 residues. In nucleotides, the CDR3 is TGTGCCACCAGTGATTTCGCAAGAAGAGGCGACTCTGGAAACACCATATATTTT. This gives the protein CATSDFARRGDSGNTIYF.